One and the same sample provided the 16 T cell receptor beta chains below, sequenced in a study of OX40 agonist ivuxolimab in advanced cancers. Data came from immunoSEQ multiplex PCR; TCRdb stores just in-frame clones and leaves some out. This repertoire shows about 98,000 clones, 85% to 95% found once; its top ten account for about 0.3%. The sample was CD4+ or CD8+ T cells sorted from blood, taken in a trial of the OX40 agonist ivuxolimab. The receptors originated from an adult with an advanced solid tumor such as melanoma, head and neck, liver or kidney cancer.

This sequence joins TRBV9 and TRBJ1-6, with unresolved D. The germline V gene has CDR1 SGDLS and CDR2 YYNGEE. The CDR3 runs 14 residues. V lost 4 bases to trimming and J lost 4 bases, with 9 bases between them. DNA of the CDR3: TGTGCCAGCAGCCCCCGCCAATATAATTCACCCCTCCACTTT. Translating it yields CASSPRQYNSPLHF.

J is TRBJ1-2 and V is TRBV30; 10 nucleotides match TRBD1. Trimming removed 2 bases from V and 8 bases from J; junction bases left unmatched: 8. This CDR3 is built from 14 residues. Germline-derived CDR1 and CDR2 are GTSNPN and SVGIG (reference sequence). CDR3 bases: TGTGCCTGGAGTCGGGACAGGGGTGGTCGCGGCTACACCTTC. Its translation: CAWSRDRGGRGYTF.

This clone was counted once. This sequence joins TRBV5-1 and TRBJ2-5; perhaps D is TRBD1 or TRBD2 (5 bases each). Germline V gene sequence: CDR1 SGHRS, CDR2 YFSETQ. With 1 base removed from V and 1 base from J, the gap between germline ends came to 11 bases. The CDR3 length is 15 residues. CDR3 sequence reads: CASSLYGGTQETQYF. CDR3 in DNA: TGCGCCAGCAGCTTGTATGGGGGTACCCAAGAGACCCAGTACTTC.

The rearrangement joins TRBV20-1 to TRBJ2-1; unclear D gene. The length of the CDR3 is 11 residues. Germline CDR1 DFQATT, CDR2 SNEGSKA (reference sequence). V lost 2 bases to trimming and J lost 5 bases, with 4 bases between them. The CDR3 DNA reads TGCAGTGCTAGAAGGCACAATGAGCAGTTCTTC. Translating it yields CSARRHNEQFF.

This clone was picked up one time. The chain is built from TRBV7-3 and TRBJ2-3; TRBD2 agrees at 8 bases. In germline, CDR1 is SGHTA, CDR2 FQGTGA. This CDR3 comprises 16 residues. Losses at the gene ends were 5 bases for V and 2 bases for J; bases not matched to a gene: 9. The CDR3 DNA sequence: TGTGCCAGCAGCGTCTATGGTAGCGGGGCCACAGATACGCAGTATTTT. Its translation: CASSVYGSGATDTQYF.

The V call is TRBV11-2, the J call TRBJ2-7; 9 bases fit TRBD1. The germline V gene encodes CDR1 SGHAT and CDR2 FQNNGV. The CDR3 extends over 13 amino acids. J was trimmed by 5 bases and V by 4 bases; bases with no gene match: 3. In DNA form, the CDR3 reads TGTGCCAGCAGCTCTGACAGGGGGAACGAGCAGTACTTC. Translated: CASSSDRGNEQYF.

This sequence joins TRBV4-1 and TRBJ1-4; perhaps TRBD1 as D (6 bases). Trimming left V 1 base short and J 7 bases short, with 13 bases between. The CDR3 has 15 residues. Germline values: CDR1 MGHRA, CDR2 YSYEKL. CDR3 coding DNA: TGCGCCAGCAGCCAAGTGCGCCAGGGGACTGAAAAACTGTTTTTT. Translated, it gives CASSQVRQGTEKLFF.

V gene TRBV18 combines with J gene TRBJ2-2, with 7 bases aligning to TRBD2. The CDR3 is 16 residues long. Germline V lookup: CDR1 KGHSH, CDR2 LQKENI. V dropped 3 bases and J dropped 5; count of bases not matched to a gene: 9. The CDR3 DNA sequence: TGTGCCAGCTCACCGTTGAGTCCGGGGGGAACCGGGGAGCTGTTTTTT. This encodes CASSPLSPGGTGELFF.

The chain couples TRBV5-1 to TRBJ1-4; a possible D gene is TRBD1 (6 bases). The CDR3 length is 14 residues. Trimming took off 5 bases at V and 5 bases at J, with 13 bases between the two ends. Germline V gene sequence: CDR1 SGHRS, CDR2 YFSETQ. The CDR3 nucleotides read TGCGCCAGCAGGGGCCAGGGGATGAATGAAAAACTGTTTTTT. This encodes CASRGQGMNEKLFF.

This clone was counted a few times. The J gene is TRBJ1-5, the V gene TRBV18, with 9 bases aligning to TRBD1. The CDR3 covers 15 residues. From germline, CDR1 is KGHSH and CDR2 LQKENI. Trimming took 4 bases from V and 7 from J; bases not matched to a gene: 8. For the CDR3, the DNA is TGTGCCAGCTCACGGGGACAGGGAGGACGGCAGCCCCAGCATTTT. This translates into CASSRGQGGRQPQHF. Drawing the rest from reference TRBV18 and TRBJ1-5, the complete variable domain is NAGVMQNPRHLVRRRGQEARLRCSPMKGHSHVYWYRQLPEEGLKFMVYLQKENIIDESGMPKERFSAEFPKEGPSILRIQQVVRGDSAAYFCASSRGQGGRQPQHFGDGTRLSIL.

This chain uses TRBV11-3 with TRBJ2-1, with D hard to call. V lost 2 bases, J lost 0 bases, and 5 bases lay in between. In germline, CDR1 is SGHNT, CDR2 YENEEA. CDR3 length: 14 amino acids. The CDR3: CASSLRISYNEQFF. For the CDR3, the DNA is TGTGCCAGCAGCTTAAGGATCTCCTACAATGAGCAGTTCTTC. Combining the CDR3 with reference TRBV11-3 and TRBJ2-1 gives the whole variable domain EAGVVQSPRYKIIEKKQPVAFWCNPISGHNTLYWYLQNLGQGPELLIRYENEEAVDDSQLPKDRFSAERLKGVDSTLKIQPAELGDSAVYLCASSLRISYNEQFFGPGTRLTVL.

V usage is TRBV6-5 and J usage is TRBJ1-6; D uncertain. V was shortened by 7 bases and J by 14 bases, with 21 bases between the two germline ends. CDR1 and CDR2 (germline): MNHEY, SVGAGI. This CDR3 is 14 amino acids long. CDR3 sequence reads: CASTTFTATGSLHF. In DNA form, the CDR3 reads TGTGCCAGCACCACATTTACGGCCACCGGGTCCCTCCACTTT.

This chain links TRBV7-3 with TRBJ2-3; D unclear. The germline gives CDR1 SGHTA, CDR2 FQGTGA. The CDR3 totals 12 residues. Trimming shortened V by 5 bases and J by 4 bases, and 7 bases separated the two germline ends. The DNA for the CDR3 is TGTGCCAGCAGCCACCCCCCAGATACGCAGTATTTT. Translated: CASSHPPDTQYF.

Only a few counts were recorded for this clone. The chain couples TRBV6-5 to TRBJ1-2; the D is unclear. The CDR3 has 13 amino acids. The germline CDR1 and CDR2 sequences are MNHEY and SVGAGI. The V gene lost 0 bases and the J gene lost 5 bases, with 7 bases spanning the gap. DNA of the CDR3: TGTGCCAGCAGTTACTCGCGGGGATATGGCTACACCTTC. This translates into CASSYSRGYGYTF.

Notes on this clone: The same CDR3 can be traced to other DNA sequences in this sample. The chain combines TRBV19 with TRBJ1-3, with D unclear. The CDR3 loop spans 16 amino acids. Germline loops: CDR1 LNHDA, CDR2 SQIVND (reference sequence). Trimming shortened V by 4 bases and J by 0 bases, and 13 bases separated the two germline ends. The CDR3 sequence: CASSRSGVTSGNTIYF. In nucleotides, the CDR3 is TGTGCCAGTAGTAGGTCTGGGGTCACCTCTGGAAACACCATATATTTT.

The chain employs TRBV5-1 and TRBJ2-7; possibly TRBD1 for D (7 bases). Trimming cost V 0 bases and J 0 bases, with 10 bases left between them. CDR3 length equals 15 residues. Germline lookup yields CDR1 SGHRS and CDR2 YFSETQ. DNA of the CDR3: TGCGCCAGCAGCTTGGGGCAGGGGGGCTCCTACGAGCAGTACGTC. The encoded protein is CASSLGQGGSYEQYV.